This record concerns one TCR beta chain sequence. These data come from a study of blood T cell repertoires in COVID-19. The data were produced by immunoSEQ multiplex PCR, yet TCRdb's version contains in-frame clones alone and is incomplete. The profile shows a few hundred thousand clones, about 90% of them singletons. The germline gives CDR1 SEHNR, CDR2 FQNEAQ (reference sequence). The ends were cut back, 1 base at V and 9 bases at J, with 7 bases in the middle. This CDR3 spans 12 amino acids. The receptor was isolated from a human donor in a cohort exposed to, infected with or recovered from COVID-19 (not recorded which). The donor label of this sample is uncertain. Material for sequencing was PBMCs or T cells enriched from blood (not recorded which). This chain uses TRBV7-9 with TRBJ2-1; D unresolved. CDR3 bases: TGTGCCAGCAGCTTAGTAGCTGGTGAGCAGTTCTTC. Translating gives CASSLVAGEQFF. Filled out from reference TRBV7-9 and TRBJ2-1, the complete variable domain reads DTGVSQNPRHKITKRGQNVTFRCDPISEHNRLYWYRQTLGQGPEFLTYFQNEAQLEKSRLLSDRFSAERPKGSFSTLEIQRTEQGDSAMYLCASSLVAGEQFFGPGTRLTVL.